A single TCR beta chain is shown here with its context. Its antigen is currently unknown. CDR1 is SGHTA and CDR2 is FQGTGA in the germline V gene. The CDR3 totals 14 residues. The ends were cut back, 1 base at V and 2 bases at J, with 5 bases in the middle. PCR amplification relied on 60 Vbeta primers (plus 13 Jbeta primers). Sequenced by immunoSEQ multiplex PCR; TCRdb stores in-frame clones only, minus some. Recorded here are 150,000 to 200,000 clones; the top ten clones represent around 1.9%. The sample originates from a study of cytomegalovirus exposure and HLA in healthy donors. Study at large: Unique TCR beta sequences numbering over 100 million came from around 180 million T cells in an earlier analysis. Whole-study results and caveats: Rare TCR sequences dominated, though some public TCRs recurred in many donors. Within an earlier analysis, most TCR beta V segments proved productive either about 90% or about 30% of the time.

Donors likely had unrecorded immune exposures despite being nominally healthy when sampled. Sequences were obtained from PBMCs. This clonotype was sampled from a man under 40 in good health and CMV-seronegative. The rearrangement links TRBV7-3 to TRBJ2-2; D is undetermined. This chain's CDR3 is CASSLILNTGELFF. The CDR3, as DNA: TGTGCCAGCAGCTTAATCTTAAACACCGGGGAGCTGTTTTTT.